This T cell receptor (beta chain) stems from a study of cytomegalovirus exposure and HLA in healthy donors. In germline, CDR1 is SEHNR, CDR2 FQNEAQ (reference sequence). This CDR3 region has 15 residues. J gave up 5 bases and V 5 bases, and 9 bases lay outside the gene matches. 60 Vbeta and 13 Jbeta primers were used in PCR. Only in-frame clones appear in the TCRdb table, and some are missing; sequencing was by immunoSEQ multiplex PCR. The sample shows 150,000 to 200,000 clones, roughly 83% of them seen only once. This TCR came from a woman between 50 and 59 years old in good health and CMV-seronegative. J is TRBJ2-7 and V is TRBV7-9; TRBD1 aligns across 10 bases. The sample comprised PBMCs. The CDR3 DNA is TGTGCCAGCAGCGGTTACGGGACAGGGGTACACGAGCAGTACTTC. This gives the protein CASSGYGTGVHEQYF.